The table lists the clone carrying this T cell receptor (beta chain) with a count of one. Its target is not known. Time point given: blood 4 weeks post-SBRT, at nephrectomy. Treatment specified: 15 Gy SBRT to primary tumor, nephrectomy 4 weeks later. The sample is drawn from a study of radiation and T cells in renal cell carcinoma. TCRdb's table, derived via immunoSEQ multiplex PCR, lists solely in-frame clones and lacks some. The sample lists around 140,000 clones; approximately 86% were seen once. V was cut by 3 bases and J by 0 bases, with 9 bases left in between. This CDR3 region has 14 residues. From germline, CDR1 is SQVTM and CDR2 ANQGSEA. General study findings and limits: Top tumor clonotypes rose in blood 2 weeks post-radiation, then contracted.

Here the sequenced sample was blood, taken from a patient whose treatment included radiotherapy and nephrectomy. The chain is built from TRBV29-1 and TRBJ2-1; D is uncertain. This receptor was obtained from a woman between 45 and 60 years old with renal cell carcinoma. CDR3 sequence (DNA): TGCAGCGTTGACTGGGAAGACTCCTACAATGAGCAGTTCTTC. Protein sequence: CSVDWEDSYNEQFF.